This is a list of T cell receptor beta chains from one sample in a study of shared clonotypes between healthy human individuals. Produced via immunoSEQ multiplex PCR; TCRdb's table is partial and in-frame only. The sample lists over 2 million clones, 85% to 95% seen once, with roughly 0.13% in the top ten. Source material: naive CD4+ T cells sorted from blood. The receptors shown here come from a man between 18 and 29 years old in good health. Both conserved end residues are part of each CDR3. D genes are given only for firm matches. A row's size may be missing; if present it is once, few, many or a size class.

size,D,J,V,CDR3,DNA
.,TRBD1,TRBJ1-5,TRBV18,CASSPPLRTGLNQPQHF,TGTGCCAGCTCACCACCACTCAGGACAGGTTTGAATCAGCCCCAGCATTTT
.,.,TRBJ2-3,TRBV11-2,CASSLGLTSTDTQYF,TGTGCCAGCAGCTTAGGACTAACCAGCACAGATACGCAGTATTTT
.,.,TRBJ1-2,TRBV5-1,CASSLEGGRGYTF,TGCGCCAGCAGCTTGGAAGGCGGGCGCGGCTACACCTTC
.,.,TRBJ1-5,TRBV5-6,CASSLGLKNSNQPQHF,TGTGCCAGCAGCTTGGGACTTAAAAATAGCAATCAGCCCCAGCATTTT
.,.,TRBJ1-6,TRBV19,CASGDPRGNSPLHF,TGTGCCTCCGGGGACCCCCGGGGTAATTCACCCCTCCACTTT
.,TRBD1,TRBJ1-6,TRBV7-8,CASSFLDRGASPLHF,TGTGCCAGCAGCTTTCTAGACAGGGGCGCTTCACCCCTCCACTTT
.,TRBD2,TRBJ2-1,TRBV29-1,CSVETSSGRPYSYNEQFF,TGCAGCGTTGAGACGTCTAGCGGGAGGCCCTACTCCTACAATGAGCAGTTCTTC
.,.,TRBJ2-2,TRBV7-2,CASSLGGVRTGELFF,TGTGCCAGCAGCTTGGGGGGAGTGCGCACCGGGGAGCTGTTTTTT
.,.,TRBJ1-1,TRBV12-5,CASGLVYGTIMNTEAFF,TGTGCTAGTGGTTTGGTTTACGGGACAATCATGAACACTGAAGCTTTCTTT
.,.,TRBJ1-1,TRBV5-1,CASSLAGFIMNTEAFF,TGCGCCAGCAGCTTGGCGGGGTTTATCATGAACACTGAAGCTTTCTTT
.,.,TRBJ1-2,TRBV6-5,CASSYSGTEGYTF,TGTGCCAGCAGTTACTCCGGGACGGAAGGCTACACCTTC
.,.,TRBJ2-7,TRBV7-2,CASSPHGYEQYF,TGTGCCAGCAGCCCTCACGGCTACGAGCAGTACTTC
.,.,TRBJ2-1,TRBV9,CASSVVTGSYNEQFF,TGTGCCAGCAGCGTAGTGACGGGGTCCTACAATGAGCAGTTCTTC
.,.,TRBJ2-2,TRBV4-1,CASSPLVGAWGNTGELFF,TGCGCCAGCAGCCCGCTGGTTGGGGCCTGGGGTAACACCGGGGAGCTGTTTTTT
once,.,TRBJ2-7,TRBV6-6,CASSYSSGIYEQYF,TGTGCCAGCAGTTACTCTTCGGGAATCTACGAGCAGTACTTC
once,TRBD1,TRBJ2-5,TRBV28,CASSLIGDRGGQYF,TGTGCCAGCAGTTTAATCGGGGACAGAGGTGGACAGTACTTC
.,.,TRBJ2-5,TRBV4-1,CASSQEEETWGTQYF,TGCGCCAGCAGCCAAGAGGAGGAGACCTGGGGGACCCAGTACTTC
.,.,TRBJ1-2,TRBV4-3,CASSQGDGGGDGYTF,TGCGCCAGCAGCCAAGGAGACGGGGGAGGAGATGGCTACACCTTC
.,TRBD1,TRBJ2-7,TRBV18,CASSPDRGRREQYF,TGTGCCAGCTCACCCGACAGGGGGCGACGAGAGCAGTACTTC
few,.,TRBJ1-2,TRBV4-1,CASSQDRVRVGYTF,TGCGCCAGCAGCCAAGATCGTGTCAGGGTAGGCTACACCTTC
.,.,TRBJ2-5,TRBV28,CASSPPSGGRETQYF,TGTGCCAGCAGTCCCCCGTCGGGGGGCCGAGAGACCCAGTACTTC
.,.,TRBJ2-1,TRBV6-6,CASRPPSDLRNEQFF,TGTGCCAGCAGACCCCCTAGCGACCTTCGGAATGAGCAGTTCTTC
.,.,TRBJ2-5,TRBV30,CAWSEGSASTQYF,TGTGCCTGGAGTGAAGGTAGCGCCTCGACCCAGTACTTC
.,.,TRBJ2-7,TRBV28,CASSLSSLSYEQYF,TGTGCCAGCAGTTTAAGTAGCCTCTCCTACGAGCAGTACTTC
.,.,TRBJ1-2,TRBV2,CASLGSSAPGYTF,TGTGCCAGCCTGGGGAGTTCGGCTCCTGGCTACACCTTC
.,.,TRBJ2-7,TRBV11-2,CASSPRGWEQYF,TGTGCCAGCAGCCCCCGAGGATGGGAGCAGTACTTC
once,.,TRBJ2-1,TRBV6-1,CASSGLAEQFF,TGTGCCAGCTCGGGACTTGCTGAGCAGTTCTTC
.,TRBD1,TRBJ1-2,TRBV11-2,CASSLERTGGQRGYTF,TGTGCCAGCAGCTTAGAGAGGACAGGGGGCCAAAGAGGCTACACCTTC
.,TRBD1,TRBJ2-7,TRBV9,CASSPGTGGGEQYF,TGTGCCAGCAGCCCAGGGACAGGGGGAGGGGAGCAGTACTTC
once,.,TRBJ2-5,TRBV5-4,CASSLVGSGGETQYF,TGTGCCAGCAGCTTGGTGGGTAGTGGAGGAGAGACCCAGTACTTC
.,TRBD1,TRBJ2-7,TRBV7-2,CASSPQSGQGLYEQYF,TGTGCCAGCAGCCCCCAGTCAGGACAGGGGCTATACGAGCAGTACTTC
.,TRBD1,TRBJ1-6,TRBV6-5,CASRQDRGGSSPLHF,TGTGCCAGCAGACAAGACAGGGGTGGGAGTTCACCCCTCCACTTT
.,TRBD2,TRBJ2-7,TRBV5-8,CASIRQETTGGRVEQYF,TGTGCCAGCATCCGACAGGAGACAACGGGGGGGCGTGTTGAGCAGTACTTC
few,TRBD1,TRBJ1-2,TRBV18,CASSPGQGAGRGYTF,TGTGCCAGCTCACCCGGACAGGGGGCAGGACGTGGCTACACCTTC
.,TRBD2,TRBJ2-3,TRBV5-6,CASSSGLGTDTQYF,TGTGCCAGCAGCTCCGGACTAGGCACAGATACGCAGTATTTT
.,.,TRBJ1-6,TRBV14,CASSQDPWALNSPLHF,TGTGCCAGCAGCCAAGATCCTTGGGCGTTAAATTCACCCCTCCACTTT
.,.,TRBJ1-6,TRBV15,CATSTPGERASPLHF,TGTGCCACCAGCACACCTGGGGAAAGGGCTTCACCCCTCCACTTT
.,TRBD1,TRBJ2-4,TRBV7-2,CASASLQGKAKNIQYF,TGTGCCAGCGCCTCTCTACAGGGGAAAGCCAAAAACATTCAGTACTTC
.,.,TRBJ1-6,TRBV7-9,CASSLGARGSPLHF,TGTGCCAGCAGCTTAGGGGCCCGGGGTTCACCCCTCCACTTT
.,TRBD2,TRBJ2-1,TRBV7-2,CASSLETGRVGNEQFF,TGTGCCAGCAGCTTAGAAACCGGGAGGGTAGGCAATGAGCAGTTCTTC
.,TRBD1,TRBJ1-6,TRBV6-6,CASRGQGGSPLHF,TGTGCCAGCAGGGGACAGGGCGGTTCACCCCTCCACTTT